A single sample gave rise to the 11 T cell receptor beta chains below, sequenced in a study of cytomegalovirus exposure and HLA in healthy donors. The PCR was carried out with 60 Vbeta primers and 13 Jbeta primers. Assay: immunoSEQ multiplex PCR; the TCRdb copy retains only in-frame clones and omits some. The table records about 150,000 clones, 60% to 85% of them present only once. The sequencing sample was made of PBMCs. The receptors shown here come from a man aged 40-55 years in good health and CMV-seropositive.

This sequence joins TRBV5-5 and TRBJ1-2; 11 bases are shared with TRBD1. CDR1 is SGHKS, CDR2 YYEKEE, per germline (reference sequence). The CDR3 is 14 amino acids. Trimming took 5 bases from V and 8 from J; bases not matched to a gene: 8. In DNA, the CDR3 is TGTGCCAGCAGGGATTACGGGACAGGGGGAGGCTACACCTTC. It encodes CASRDYGTGGGYTF.

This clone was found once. The CDR3 bases are TGTGCCAGCAGCCACCCGACAGGGGGCATCAAGACCCCCTACAATGAGCAGTTCTTC. Its protein is CASSHPTGGIKTPYNEQFF. The J gene is TRBJ2-1, the V gene TRBV7-3; 10 bases align to TRBD1. The CDR3 has 19 amino acids. The germline V gene has CDR1 SGHTA and CDR2 FQGTGA. V gave up 5 bases and J gave up 2 bases; unmatched junction bases: 15.

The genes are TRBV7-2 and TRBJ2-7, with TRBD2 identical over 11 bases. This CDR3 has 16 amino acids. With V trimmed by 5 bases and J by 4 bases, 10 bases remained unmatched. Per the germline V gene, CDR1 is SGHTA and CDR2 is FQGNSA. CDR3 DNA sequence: TGTGCCAGCAGCATACATAGCGGGAGGGCCACGTACGAGCAGTACTTC. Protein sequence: CASSIHSGRATYEQYF.

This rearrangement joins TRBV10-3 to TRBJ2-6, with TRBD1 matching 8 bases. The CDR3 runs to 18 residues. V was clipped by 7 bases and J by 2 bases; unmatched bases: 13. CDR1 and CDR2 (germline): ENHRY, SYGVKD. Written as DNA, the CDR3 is TGTGCCATCAACACCAGGCGGCAGGGGGCCCCTGGGGCCAACGTCCTGACTTTC. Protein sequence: CAINTRRQGAPGANVLTF.

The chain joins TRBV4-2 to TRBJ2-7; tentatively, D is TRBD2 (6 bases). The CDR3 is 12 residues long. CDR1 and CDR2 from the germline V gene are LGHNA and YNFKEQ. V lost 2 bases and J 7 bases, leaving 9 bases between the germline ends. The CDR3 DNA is TGTGCCAGCAGCCAACCAGGAGGGGAGCAGTACTTC. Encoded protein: CASSQPGGEQYF.

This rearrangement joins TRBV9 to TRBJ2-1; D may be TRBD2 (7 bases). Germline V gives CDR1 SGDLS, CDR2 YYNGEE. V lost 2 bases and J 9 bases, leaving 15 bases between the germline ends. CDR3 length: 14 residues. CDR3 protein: CASSVGGQDGEQFF. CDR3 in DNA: TGTGCCAGCAGCGTCGGGGGGCAAGACGGTGAGCAGTTCTTC. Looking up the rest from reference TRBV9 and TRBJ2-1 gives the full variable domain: DSGVTQTPKHLITATGQRVTLRCSPRSGDLSVYWYQQSLDQGLQFLIQYYNGEERAKGNILERFSAQQFPDLHSELNLSSLELGDSALYFCASSVGGQDGEQFFGPGTRLTVL.

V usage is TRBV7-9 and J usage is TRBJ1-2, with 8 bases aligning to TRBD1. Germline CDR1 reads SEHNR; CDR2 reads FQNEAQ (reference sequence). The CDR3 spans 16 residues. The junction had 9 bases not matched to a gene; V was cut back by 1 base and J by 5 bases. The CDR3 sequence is CASSLGTRQGKYGYTF. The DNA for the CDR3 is TGTGCCAGCAGCTTAGGAACAAGACAGGGGAAATATGGCTACACCTTC. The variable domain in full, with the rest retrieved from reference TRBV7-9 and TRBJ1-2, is DTGVSQNPRHKITKRGQNVTFRCDPISEHNRLYWYRQTLGQGPEFLTYFQNEAQLEKSRLLSDRFSAERPKGSFSTLEIQRTEQGDSAMYLCASSLGTRQGKYGYTFGSGTRLTVV.

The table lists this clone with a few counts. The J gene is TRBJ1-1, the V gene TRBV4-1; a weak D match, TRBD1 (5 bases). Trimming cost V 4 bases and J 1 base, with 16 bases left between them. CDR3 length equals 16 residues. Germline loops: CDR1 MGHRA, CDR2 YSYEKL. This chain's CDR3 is CASSLGGGNTNTEAFF. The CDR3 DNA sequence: TGCGCCAGCAGCCTTGGGGGGGGGAACACGAACACTGAAGCTTTCTTT.

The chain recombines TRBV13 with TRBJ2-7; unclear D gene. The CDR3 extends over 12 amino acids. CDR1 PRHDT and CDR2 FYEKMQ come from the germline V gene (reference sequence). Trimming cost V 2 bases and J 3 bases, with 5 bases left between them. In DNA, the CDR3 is TGTGCCAGCAGCTTACCTATCTACGAGCAGTACTTC. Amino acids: CASSLPIYEQYF.

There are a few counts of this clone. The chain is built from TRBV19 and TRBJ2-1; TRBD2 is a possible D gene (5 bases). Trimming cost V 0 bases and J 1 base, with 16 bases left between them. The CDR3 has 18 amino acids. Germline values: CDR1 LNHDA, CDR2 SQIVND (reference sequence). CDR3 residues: CASSIDQIGIMSYNEQFF. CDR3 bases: TGTGCCAGTAGTATAGATCAGATCGGGATAATGTCCTACAATGAGCAGTTCTTC.

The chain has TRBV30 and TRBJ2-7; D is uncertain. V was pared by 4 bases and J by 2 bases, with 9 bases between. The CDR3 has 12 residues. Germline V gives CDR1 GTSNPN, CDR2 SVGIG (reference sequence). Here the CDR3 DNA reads TGTGCCTGGAAGTACAGTCCCTACGAGCAGTACTTC. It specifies CAWKYSPYEQYF.